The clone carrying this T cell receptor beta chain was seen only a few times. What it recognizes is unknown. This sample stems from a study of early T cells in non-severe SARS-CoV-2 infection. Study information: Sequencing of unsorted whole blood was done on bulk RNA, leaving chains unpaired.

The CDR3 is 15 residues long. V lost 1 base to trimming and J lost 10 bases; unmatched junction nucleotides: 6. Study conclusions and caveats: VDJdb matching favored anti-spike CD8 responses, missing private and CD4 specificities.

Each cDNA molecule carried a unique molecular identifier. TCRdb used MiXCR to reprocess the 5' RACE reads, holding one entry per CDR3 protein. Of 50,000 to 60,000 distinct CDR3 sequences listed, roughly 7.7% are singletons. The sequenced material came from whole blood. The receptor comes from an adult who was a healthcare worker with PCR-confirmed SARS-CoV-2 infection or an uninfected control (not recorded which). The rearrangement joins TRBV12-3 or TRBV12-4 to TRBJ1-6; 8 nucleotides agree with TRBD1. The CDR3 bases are TGTGCCAGCAGTTTAGGGACAGGGCCATCCTCACCCCTCCACTTT. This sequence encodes CASSLGTGPSSPLHF.